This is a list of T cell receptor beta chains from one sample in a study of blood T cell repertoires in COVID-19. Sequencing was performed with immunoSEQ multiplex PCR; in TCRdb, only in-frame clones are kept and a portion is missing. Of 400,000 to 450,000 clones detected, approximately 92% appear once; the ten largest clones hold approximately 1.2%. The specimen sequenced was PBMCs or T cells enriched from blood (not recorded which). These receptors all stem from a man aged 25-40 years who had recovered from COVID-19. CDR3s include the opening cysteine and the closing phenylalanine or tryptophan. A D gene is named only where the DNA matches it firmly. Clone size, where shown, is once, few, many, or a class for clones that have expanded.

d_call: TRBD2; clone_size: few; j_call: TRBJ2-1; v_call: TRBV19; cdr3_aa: CASSTRLSGSRNEQFF; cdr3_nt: TGTGCCAGTAGTACCCGCCTAAGCGGGAGTAGGAATGAGCAGTTCTTC
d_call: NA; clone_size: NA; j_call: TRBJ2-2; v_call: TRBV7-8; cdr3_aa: CASRLGGTHTGELFF; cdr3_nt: TGTGCCAGCCGCTTGGGAGGAACCCACACCGGGGAGCTGTTTTTT
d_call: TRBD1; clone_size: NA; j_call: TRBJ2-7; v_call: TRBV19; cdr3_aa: CASSIVRDSTYEQYF; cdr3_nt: TGTGCCAGTAGTATAGTAAGGGACAGTACATACGAGCAGTACTTC
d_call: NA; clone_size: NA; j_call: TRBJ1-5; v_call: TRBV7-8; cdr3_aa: CASSGRVSNQPQHF; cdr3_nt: TGTGCCAGCAGCGGCAGGGTTTCCAATCAGCCCCAGCATTTT
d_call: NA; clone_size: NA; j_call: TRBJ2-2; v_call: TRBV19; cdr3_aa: CASSSYTETGELFF; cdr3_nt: TGTGCCAGTAGTAGCTACACAGAAACCGGGGAGCTGTTTTTT
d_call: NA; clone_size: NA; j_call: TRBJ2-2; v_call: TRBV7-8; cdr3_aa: CASSQDLDRFTGELFF; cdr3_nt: TGTGCCAGCAGCCAAGACCTCGACAGATTCACCGGGGAGCTGTTTTTT
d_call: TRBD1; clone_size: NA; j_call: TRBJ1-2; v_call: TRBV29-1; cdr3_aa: CSAPSVGQGNYGYTF; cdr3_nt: TGCAGCGCCCCGAGCGTGGGACAGGGGAACTATGGCTACACCTTC
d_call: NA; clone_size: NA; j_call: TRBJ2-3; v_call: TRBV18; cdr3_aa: CASSPGRSTDTQYF; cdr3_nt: TGTGCCAGCTCACCGGGGCGGAGCACAGATACGCAGTATTTT
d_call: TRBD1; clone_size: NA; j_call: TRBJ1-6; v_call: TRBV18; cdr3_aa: CASSPPGQGHSPLHF; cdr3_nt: TGTGCCAGCTCACCCCCGGGACAGGGACATTCACCCCTCCACTTT
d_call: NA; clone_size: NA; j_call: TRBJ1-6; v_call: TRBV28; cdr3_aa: CASSLDQGQNSPLHF; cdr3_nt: TGTGCCAGCAGTTTAGACCAGGGGCAGAATTCACCCCTCCACTTT